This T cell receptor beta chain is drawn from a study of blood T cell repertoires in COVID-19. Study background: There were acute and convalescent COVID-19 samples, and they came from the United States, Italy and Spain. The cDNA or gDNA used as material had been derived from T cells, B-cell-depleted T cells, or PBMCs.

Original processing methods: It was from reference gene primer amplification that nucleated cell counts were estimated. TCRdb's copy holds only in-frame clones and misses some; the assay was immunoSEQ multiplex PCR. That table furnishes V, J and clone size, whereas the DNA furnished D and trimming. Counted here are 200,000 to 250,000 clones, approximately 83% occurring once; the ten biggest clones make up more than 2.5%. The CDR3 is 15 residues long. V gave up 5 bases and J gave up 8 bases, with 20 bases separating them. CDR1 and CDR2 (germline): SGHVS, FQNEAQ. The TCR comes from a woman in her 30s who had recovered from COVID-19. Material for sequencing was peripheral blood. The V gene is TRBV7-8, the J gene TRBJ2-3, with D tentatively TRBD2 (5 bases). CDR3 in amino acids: CASSHRWGVAATQYF. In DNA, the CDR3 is TGTGCCAGCAGCCACCGGTGGGGAGTGGCGGCTACGCAGTATTTT.